This T cell receptor beta chain emerged from a study of beta chain features in type 1 diabetes. Points from the study as a whole: TCRB repertoires of naive, central memory and Treg cells appeared more similar among patients than among healthy donors. For Type 1 diabetes patients, all four CD4+ subsets carried TCRB CDR3s that were moderately but significantly shorter.

Germline V CDR1 and CDR2: MGHDK, SYGVNS. The CDR3 is made up of 15 amino acids. The J segment lost 2 bases and the V segment lost 3 bases, leaving 3 bases of the junction unmatched. Notes on this clone: Its antigen is undetermined.

cDNA synthesis used the whole RNA isolate, giving expressed TCRB sequences. The protocol was immunoSEQ multiplex PCR, while the TCRdb copy is restricted to in-frame clones and leaves out a portion. In the table there are roughly 340,000 clones, over 10% of which are singletons. The chain joins TRBV25-1 to TRBJ2-1; TRBD2 agrees at 8 bases. The receptor was derived from a woman between 18 and 29 years old with type 1 diabetes. Sequenced: naive CD4+ T cells from blood. CDR3 amino acids: CASSDTSGPYNEQFF. In nucleotides, the CDR3 is TGTGCCAGCAGTGATACTAGCGGCCCCTACAATGAGCAGTTCTTC.